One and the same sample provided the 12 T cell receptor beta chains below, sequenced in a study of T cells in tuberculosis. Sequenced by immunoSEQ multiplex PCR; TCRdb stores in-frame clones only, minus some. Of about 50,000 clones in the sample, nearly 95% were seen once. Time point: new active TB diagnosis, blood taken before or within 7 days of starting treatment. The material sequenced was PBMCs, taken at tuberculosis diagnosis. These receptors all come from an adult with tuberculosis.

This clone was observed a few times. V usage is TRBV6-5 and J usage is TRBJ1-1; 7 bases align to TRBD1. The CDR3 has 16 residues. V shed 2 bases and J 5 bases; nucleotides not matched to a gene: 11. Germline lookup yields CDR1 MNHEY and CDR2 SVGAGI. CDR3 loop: CASSYRQHTGVTEAFF. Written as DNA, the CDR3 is TGTGCCAGCAGTTACCGACAACACACAGGGGTTACTGAAGCTTTCTTT.

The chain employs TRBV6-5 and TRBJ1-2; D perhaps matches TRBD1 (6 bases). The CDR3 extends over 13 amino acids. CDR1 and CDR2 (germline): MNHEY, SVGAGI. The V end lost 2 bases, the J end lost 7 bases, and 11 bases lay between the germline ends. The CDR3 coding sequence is TGTGCCAGCAGTTACGGGGGCCTGGGTGGCTACACCTTC. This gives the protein CASSYGGLGGYTF.

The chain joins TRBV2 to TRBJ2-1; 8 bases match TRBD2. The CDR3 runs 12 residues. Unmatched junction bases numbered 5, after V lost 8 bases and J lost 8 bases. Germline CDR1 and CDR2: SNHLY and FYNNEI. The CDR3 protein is CASWGREDEQFF. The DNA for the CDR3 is TGTGCCAGCTGGGGGCGGGAGGATGAGCAGTTCTTC.

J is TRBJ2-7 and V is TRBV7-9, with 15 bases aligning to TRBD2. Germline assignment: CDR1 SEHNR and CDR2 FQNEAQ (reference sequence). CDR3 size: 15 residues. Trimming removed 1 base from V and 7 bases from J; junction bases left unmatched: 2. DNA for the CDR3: TGTGCCAGCAGCTTAGACGGGACTAGCGGGAGGGAGCAGTACTTC. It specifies CASSLDGTSGREQYF.

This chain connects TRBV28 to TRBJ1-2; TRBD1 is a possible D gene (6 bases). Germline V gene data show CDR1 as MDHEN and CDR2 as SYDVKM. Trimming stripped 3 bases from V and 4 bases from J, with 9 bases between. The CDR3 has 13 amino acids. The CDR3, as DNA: TGTGCCAGCAGTTTGTTACAGGGCTATGGCTACACCTTC. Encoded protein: CASSLLQGYGYTF.

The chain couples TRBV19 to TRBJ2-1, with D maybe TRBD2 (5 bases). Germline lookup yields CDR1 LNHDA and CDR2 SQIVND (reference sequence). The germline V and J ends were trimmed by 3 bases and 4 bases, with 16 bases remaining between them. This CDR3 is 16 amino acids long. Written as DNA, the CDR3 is TGTGCCAGTAGTATCCTTCACCACGGGGTTTACAATGAGCAGTTCTTC. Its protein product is CASSILHHGVYNEQFF.

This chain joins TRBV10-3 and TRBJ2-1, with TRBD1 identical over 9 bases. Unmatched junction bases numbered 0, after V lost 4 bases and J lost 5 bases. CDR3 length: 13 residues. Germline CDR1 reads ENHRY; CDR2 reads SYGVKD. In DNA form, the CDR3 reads TGTGCCATCAGTGGACAGGGGGACAATGAGCAGTTCTTC. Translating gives CAISGQGDNEQFF.

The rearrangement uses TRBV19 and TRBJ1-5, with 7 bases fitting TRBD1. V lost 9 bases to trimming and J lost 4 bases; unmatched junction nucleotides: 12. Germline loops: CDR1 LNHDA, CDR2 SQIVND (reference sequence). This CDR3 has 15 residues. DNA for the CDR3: TGTGCCAGCCGACAGGGCATAGTAAGGAATCAGCCCCAGCATTTT. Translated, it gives CASRQGIVRNQPQHF.

CDR3 in DNA: TGTGCCAGCAGCTTTTCGGGACACAGCTCCTACGAGCAGTACTTC. Translating it yields CASSFSGHSSYEQYF. This chain links TRBV7-8 with TRBJ2-7, with D possibly TRBD1 on 6 matching bases. The CDR3 is 15 amino acids. Germline CDR1 and CDR2: SGHVS and FQNEAQ. The V and J ends lost 3 bases and 0 bases respectively, with 12 bases between them.

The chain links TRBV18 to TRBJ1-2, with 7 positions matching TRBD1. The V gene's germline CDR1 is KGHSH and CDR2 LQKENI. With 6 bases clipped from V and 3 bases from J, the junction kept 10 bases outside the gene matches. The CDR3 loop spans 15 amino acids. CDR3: CASSILDRSDYGYTF. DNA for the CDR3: TGTGCCAGCTCGATACTGGACAGGTCGGACTATGGCTACACCTTC.

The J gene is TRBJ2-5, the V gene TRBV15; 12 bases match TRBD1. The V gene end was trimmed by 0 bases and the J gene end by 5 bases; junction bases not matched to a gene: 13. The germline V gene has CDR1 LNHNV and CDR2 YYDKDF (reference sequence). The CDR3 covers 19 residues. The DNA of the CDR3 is TGTGCCACCAGCAGAGAGCGTCGTCTGGGGACAGGGGGCGCGGAGACCCAGTACTTC. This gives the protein CATSRERRLGTGGAETQYF.

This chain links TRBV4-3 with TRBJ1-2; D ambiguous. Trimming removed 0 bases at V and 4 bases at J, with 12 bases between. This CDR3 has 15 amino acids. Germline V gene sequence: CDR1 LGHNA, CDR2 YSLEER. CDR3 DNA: TGCGCCAGCAGCCAAGAACCATCCGGGGTCTATGGCTACACCTTC. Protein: CASSQEPSGVYGYTF.